This TCR beta chain was identified in a study of metastatic and nonmetastatic thyroid tumors. Across the whole study: Thyroid patients, malignant and benign, had repertoires compared across blood and tumor or nodule tissue.

Via MiXCR, TCRdb re-called the PCR reads. Here the sample spans almost 8,500 clones, roughly 40% being singletons. Germline CDR1 KGHSY, CDR2 FQNENV. This CDR3 has 14 residues. Between the trimmed V and J ends, which lost 1 base and 3 bases, there was a span of 6 bases. There were no patients who had received any treatment before thyroid surgery. Sequencing used tumor tissue. The V call is TRBV16, the J call TRBJ2-2; D possibly corresponds to TRBD1 (6 bases). This TCR was recovered from a male donor with papillary thyroid cancer or a benign thyroid nodule (not recorded which). Some clones in this sample may be carry-over from other donors' samples. CDR3 nucleotides: TGTGCCAGCAGCCAATACAGGGACACCGGGGAGCTGTTTTTT. Translating it yields CASSQYRDTGELFF.